The 17 T cell receptor beta chains below were found in one sample sequenced in a study of cytomegalovirus exposure and HLA in healthy donors. The PCR made use of 60 Vbeta and 13 Jbeta primers. Measured with immunoSEQ multiplex PCR; TCRdb has only the in-frame clones, and not every one. The sample yields approximately 140,000 clones, around 83% seen once. Sequencing was carried out using PBMCs. Every receptor here comes from a girl aged 2-10 years in good health and CMV-seronegative.

This clone was recorded many times. The chain carries TRBV25-1 and TRBJ2-7; weak D call: TRBD1 (5 bases). V lost 3 bases to trimming and J lost 5 bases, with 26 bases between them. The CDR3 is 18 amino acids. Germline assignment: CDR1 MGHDK and CDR2 SYGVNS. CDR3 bases: TGTGCCAGCAGTGATACCGACCGGGCTACAGGTTTCCAGGACGAGCAGTACTTC. This translates into CASSDTDRATGFQDEQYF.

This rearrangement joins TRBV14 to TRBJ1-6; D is undetermined. CDR1 and CDR2 from the germline V gene are SGHDN and FVKESK. The CDR3 runs to 15 residues. The V end lost 3 bases, the J end lost 2 bases, and 8 bases lay between the germline ends. The CDR3 coding sequence is TGTGCCAGCAGCCACCAAGCAACCTATAATTCACCCCTCCACTTT. Its protein is CASSHQATYNSPLHF.

The CDR3 DNA is TGTGCCAGCAGAGAGGCAGGGCTTCAAGAGACCCAGTACTTC. Encoded protein: CASREAGLQETQYF. The chain joins TRBV5-4 to TRBJ2-5, with D tentatively TRBD1 (5 bases). Germline CDR1 is SGHNT and CDR2 is YYREEE (reference sequence). V lost 5 bases, J lost 2 bases, and 13 bases lay in between. The CDR3 loop spans 14 amino acids.

The chain employs TRBV29-1 and TRBJ1-2; D perhaps matches TRBD1 (6 bases). CDR3 length: 12 residues. The V end lost 7 bases, the J end lost 1 base, and 10 bases lay between the germline ends. Germline V gene sequence: CDR1 SQVTM, CDR2 ANQGSEA. The CDR3 loop is CSAGQINYGYTF. In DNA, the CDR3 is TGCAGCGCCGGACAGATTAACTATGGCTACACCTTC.

This clone was seen a single time. The gene calls are TRBV5-6 and TRBJ1-2; 7 nucleotides match TRBD1. Germline CDR1 SGHDT, CDR2 YYEEEE. V lost 4 bases, J lost 7 bases, and 13 bases stayed unmatched. CDR3 length: 15 amino acids. The CDR3 nucleotides read TGTGCCAGCAGCCCACGACCAGACAGGGTCGGTGGCTACACCTTC. Protein sequence: CASSPRPDRVGGYTF.

V usage is TRBV28 and J usage is TRBJ2-7; TRBD2 agrees at 7 bases. The CDR3 length is 14 residues. Per germline, CDR1 MDHEN and CDR2 SYDVKM. V lost 7 bases and J lost 4; bases outside the gene matches: 10. CDR3 sequence: CASTTGGSRYEQYF. CDR3 DNA sequence: TGTGCCAGCACCACCGGGGGGAGCAGATACGAGCAGTACTTC.

The chain employs TRBV7-9 and TRBJ2-7; D possibly corresponds to TRBD2 (6 bases). The CDR3 consists of 14 residues. V lost 5 bases and J lost 3, with 14 bases in between. Germline V lookup: CDR1 SEHNR, CDR2 FQNEAQ (reference sequence). The CDR3 coding sequence is TGTGCCAGCAGCACCGGGACTTCATTCTACGAGCAGTACTTC. Translated: CASSTGTSFYEQYF.

The chain links TRBV6-5 to TRBJ2-5; no definite D call. The V gene lost 5 bases and the J gene lost 3 bases, with 13 bases spanning the gap. This CDR3 region has 14 residues. From germline, CDR1 is MNHEY and CDR2 SVGAGI. CDR3 residues: CASSPPSFEETQYF. CDR3 bases: TGTGCCAGCAGTCCCCCTAGTTTTGAAGAGACCCAGTACTTC.

CDR3 coding DNA: TGTGCCAGCAGCCATGACAGGGTCGGTGAAAAACTGTTTTTT. It translates to CASSHDRVGEKLFF. The V call is TRBV7-2, the J call TRBJ1-4; 7 bases fit TRBD1. With 5 bases clipped from V and 7 bases from J, the junction kept 7 bases outside the gene matches. Germline CDR1 SGHTA, CDR2 FQGNSA. This CDR3 is 14 amino acids long. The full variable domain, completed using reference TRBV7-2 and TRBJ1-4, is GAGVSQSPSNKVTEKGKDVELRCDPISGHTALYWYRQSLGQGLEFLIYFQGNSAPDKSGLPSDRFSAERTGGSVSTLTIQRTQQEDSAVYLCASSHDRVGEKLFFGSGTQLSVL.

This clone appeared once. The rearrangement links TRBV6-4 to TRBJ2-1; 10 bases match TRBD2. The CDR3 extends over 15 amino acids. Trimming removed 5 bases from V and 0 bases from J; junction bases left unmatched: 1. CDR1 is MRHNA and CDR2 is SNTAGT in the germline V gene. The CDR3 DNA reads as TGTGCCAGCAGTCCTAGCGGGAGCTCCTACAATGAGCAGTTCTTC. Translating gives CASSPSGSSYNEQFF.

This chain connects TRBV11-2 to TRBJ2-1; TRBD2 is a possible D gene (6 bases). The CDR3 spans 15 residues. Trimming cost V 7 bases and J 6 bases, with 19 bases left between them. Germline CDR1 reads SGHAT; CDR2 reads FQNNGV. CDR3 amino acids: CASNDLAVHLNEQFF. The CDR3 region has the DNA TGTGCCAGCAACGATTTAGCGGTCCACCTCAATGAGCAGTTCTTC.

The V call is TRBV4-1, the J call TRBJ2-1, with D maybe TRBD2 (5 bases). In germline, CDR1 is MGHRA, CDR2 YSYEKL. The CDR3 has 14 residues. V dropped 4 bases and J dropped 3 bases, with 10 bases sitting between them. The CDR3 coding sequence is TGCGCCAGCAGCCCGCCTACTAGCTACAATGAGCAGTTCTTC. Residues: CASSPPTSYNEQFF.

This chain links TRBV27 with TRBJ2-5; 8 bases agree with TRBD1. V gave up 6 bases and J gave up 3 bases; unmatched junction bases: 0. Germline V gene lookup returns CDR1 MNHEY and CDR2 SMNVEV (reference sequence). The CDR3 length is 12 residues. The CDR3 DNA is TGTGCCAGCAGGACAGGGGAAGAGACCCAGTACTTC. This sequence encodes CASRTGEETQYF.

J is TRBJ2-7 and V is TRBV19; 8 bases agree with TRBD1. The CDR3 has 13 amino acids. The V segment lost 3 bases and the J segment 5 bases; nucleotides outside the gene matches: 3. CDR1 is LNHDA and CDR2 is SQIVND in the germline V gene (reference sequence). CDR3 sequence (DNA): TGTGCCAGTAGTATGGACAGGGCGAACGAGCAGTACTTC. Translated: CASSMDRANEQYF.

The rearrangement uses TRBV19 and TRBJ2-5; no clear D gene. CDR3 size: 14 residues. Looked up from germline, CDR1 is LNHDA and CDR2 is SQIVND (reference sequence). V lost 1 base and J lost 3, with 9 bases in between. The CDR3 sequence is CASSIGPPEETQYF. CDR3 bases: TGTGCCAGTAGTATAGGTCCCCCGGAAGAGACCCAGTACTTC.

In its sample, this clone was seen once. This chain joins TRBV5-5 and TRBJ2-7; D possibly corresponds to TRBD1 (5 bases). The germline V gene has CDR1 SGHKS and CDR2 YYEKEE (reference sequence). V shed 0 bases and J shed 2 bases, with 9 bases lying between them. The CDR3 runs 14 residues. CDR3 DNA sequence: TGTGCCAGCAGCTTGGGACACAGGACCTACGAGCAGTACTTC. Amino acid sequence: CASSLGHRTYEQYF.

The chain has TRBV5-4 and TRBJ2-5; 8 bases agree with TRBD1. With the DNA end fitting TRBJ2-7 better, the J assignment may be wrong. Looked up from germline, CDR1 is SGHNT and CDR2 is YYREEE (reference sequence). The CDR3 spans 13 residues. The CDR3 DNA reads TGTGCCAGCAGCACAGGGGGGAACTACGAGCAGTACTTC. It codes for CASSTGGNYEQYF.